This TCR beta chain comes out of a study of T cells in localized non-small cell lung cancer. General study points: Uninvolved adjacent lung showed the highest T cell clonality, exceeding tumor.

With regard to this clone: What it recognizes is unknown.

This CDR3 has 16 residues. Germline V lookup: CDR1 SGHTA, CDR2 FQGNSA. V was cut by 2 bases and J by 2 bases, with 13 bases left in between. The repertoire was sequenced with immunoSEQ multiplex PCR; TCRdb's copy has only in-frame clones and lacks some. The table records about 30,000 clones, about 88% of them present only once. The TCR originated in a woman aged 35-70 years with stage I lung adenocarcinoma. This sample comprised peripheral blood, obtained before any cancer treatment. This chain links TRBV7-2 with TRBJ2-1; D is possibly TRBD2 (6 bases). The CDR3 sequence is CASSLKGGIAYNEQFF. The CDR3 DNA sequence: TGTGCCAGCAGCTTAAAGGGCGGGATAGCCTACAATGAGCAGTTCTTC.